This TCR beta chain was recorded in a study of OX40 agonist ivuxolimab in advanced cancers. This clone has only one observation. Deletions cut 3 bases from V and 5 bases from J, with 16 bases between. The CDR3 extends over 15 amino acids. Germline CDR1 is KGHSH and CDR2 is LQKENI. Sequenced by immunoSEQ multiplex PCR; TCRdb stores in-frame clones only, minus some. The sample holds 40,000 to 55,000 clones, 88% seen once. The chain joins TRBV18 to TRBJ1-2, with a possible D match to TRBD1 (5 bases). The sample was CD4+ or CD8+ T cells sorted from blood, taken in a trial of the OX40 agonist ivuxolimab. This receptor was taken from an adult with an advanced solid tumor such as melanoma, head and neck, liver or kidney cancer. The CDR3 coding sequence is TGTGCCAGCTCACCTTTGCTGGAGGGGAGTTATGGCTACACCTTC. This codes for CASSPLLEGSYGYTF.